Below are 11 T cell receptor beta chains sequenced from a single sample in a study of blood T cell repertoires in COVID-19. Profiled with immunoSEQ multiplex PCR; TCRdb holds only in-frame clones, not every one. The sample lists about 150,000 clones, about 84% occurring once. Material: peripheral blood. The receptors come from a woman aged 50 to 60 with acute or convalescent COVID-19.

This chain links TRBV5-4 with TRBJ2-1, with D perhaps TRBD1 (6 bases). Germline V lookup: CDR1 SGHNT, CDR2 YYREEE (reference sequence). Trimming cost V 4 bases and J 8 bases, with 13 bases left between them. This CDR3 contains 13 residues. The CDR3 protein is CASSKTSGDEQFF. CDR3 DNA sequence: TGTGCCAGCAGCAAAACCTCAGGGGATGAGCAGTTCTTC.

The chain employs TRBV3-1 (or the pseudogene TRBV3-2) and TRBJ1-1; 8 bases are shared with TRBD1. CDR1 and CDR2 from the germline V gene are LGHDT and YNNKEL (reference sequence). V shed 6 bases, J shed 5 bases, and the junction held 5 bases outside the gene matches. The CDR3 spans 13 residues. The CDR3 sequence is CASRGGQGTEAFF. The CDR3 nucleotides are TGTGCCAGCAGAGGAGGACAGGGTACTGAAGCTTTCTTT.

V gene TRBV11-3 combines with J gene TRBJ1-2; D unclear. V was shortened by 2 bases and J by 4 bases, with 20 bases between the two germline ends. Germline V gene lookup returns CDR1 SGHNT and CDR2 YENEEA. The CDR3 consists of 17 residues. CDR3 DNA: TGTGCCAGCAGCTTAAGCAAGTCGGCCACGCGGAGCTATGGCTACACCTTC. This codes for CASSLSKSATRSYGYTF. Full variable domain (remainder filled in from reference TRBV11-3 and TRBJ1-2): EAGVVQSPRYKIIEKKQPVAFWCNPISGHNTLYWYLQNLGQGPELLIRYENEEAVDDSQLPKDRFSAERLKGVDSTLKIQPAELGDSAVYLCASSLSKSATRSYGYTFGSGTRLTVV.

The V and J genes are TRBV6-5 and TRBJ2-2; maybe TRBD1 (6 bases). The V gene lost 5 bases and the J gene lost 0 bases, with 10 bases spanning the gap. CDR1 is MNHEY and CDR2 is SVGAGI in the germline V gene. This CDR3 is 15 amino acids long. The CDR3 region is CASSRTDPNTGELFF. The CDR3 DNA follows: TGTGCCAGCAGTCGGACAGATCCGAACACCGGGGAGCTGTTTTTT.

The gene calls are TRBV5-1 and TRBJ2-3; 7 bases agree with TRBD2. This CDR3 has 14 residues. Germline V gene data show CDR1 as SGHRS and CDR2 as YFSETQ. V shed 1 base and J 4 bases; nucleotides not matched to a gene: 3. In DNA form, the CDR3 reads TGCGCCAGCAGCTTGTATGCGGGGGCAGATACGCAGTATTTT. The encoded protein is CASSLYAGADTQYF.

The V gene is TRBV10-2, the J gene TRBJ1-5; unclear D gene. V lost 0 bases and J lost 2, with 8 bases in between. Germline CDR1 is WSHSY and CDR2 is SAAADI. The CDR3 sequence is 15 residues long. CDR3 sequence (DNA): TGCGCCAGCAGTGAGTCATTGGGAGGCAATCAGCCCCAGCATTTT. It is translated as CASSESLGGNQPQHF.

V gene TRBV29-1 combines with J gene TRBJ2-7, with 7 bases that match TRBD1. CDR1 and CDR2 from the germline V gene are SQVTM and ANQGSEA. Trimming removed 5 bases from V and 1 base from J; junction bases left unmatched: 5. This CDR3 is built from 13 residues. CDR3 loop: CSVIGGPSYEQYF. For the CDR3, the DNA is TGCAGCGTTATAGGGGGCCCTTCCTACGAGCAGTACTTC.

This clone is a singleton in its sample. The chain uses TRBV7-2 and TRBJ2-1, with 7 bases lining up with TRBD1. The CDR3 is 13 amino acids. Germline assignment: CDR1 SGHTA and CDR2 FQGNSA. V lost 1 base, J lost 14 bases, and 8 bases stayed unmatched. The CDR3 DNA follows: TGTGCCAGCAGCTTAGAGAAACAGGGGATAGAGTTCTTC. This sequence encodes CASSLEKQGIEFF.

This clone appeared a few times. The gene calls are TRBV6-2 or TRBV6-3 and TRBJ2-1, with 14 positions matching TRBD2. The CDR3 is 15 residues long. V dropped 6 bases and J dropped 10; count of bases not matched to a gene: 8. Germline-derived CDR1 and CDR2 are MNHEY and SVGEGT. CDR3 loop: CASSRGTSGGGEQFF. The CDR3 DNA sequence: TGTGCCAGCAGCCGCGGGACTAGCGGGGGCGGGGAGCAGTTCTTC.

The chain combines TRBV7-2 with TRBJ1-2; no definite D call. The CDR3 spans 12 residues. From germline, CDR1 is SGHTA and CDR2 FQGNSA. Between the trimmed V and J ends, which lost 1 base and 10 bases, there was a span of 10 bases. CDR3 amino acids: CASSLGGGDYTF. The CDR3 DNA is TGTGCCAGCAGCTTAGGGGGAGGAGACTACACCTTC.

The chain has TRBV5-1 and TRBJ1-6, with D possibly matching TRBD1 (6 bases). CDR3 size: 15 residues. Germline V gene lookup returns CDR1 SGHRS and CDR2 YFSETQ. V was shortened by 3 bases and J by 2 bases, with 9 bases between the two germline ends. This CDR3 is CASSSQGTYNSPLHF. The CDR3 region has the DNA TGCGCCAGCAGCTCACAGGGAACCTATAATTCACCCCTCCACTTT.